This entry concerns a single TCR beta chain. Trimming removed 5 bases at V and 9 bases at J, with 20 bases between. CDR3 size: 15 residues. Germline V gives CDR1 SGHVS, CDR2 FQNEAQ. Amplifying from RNA transcripts, the study obtained TCR beta CDR3 regions. The workflow started with a first-round RT-PCR run with HTBI primers and then moved on to a second-round multiplex PCR. TCRdb itself ran the multiplex PCR reads through MiXCR, one entry per CDR3 protein. The sample lists around 1,200,000 distinct CDR3 sequences, 35% to 45% occurring once. This record comes from a study of Graves' ophthalmopathy and Graves' hyperthyroidism. Hyperthyroidism patients had new diagnoses, durations under 2 months, and ages of 18 to 65.

The sequenced sample consisted of peripheral blood or thyroid tissue (not recorded which). This sequence joins TRBV7-8 and TRBJ2-1; D may be TRBD2 (6 bases). The source is an adult man with Graves' hyperthyroidism. The CDR3 spells CASSSMAGTVGEQFF. CDR3 in DNA: TGTGCCAGCAGCAGCATGGCGGGAACGGTGGGTGAGCAGTTCTTC.